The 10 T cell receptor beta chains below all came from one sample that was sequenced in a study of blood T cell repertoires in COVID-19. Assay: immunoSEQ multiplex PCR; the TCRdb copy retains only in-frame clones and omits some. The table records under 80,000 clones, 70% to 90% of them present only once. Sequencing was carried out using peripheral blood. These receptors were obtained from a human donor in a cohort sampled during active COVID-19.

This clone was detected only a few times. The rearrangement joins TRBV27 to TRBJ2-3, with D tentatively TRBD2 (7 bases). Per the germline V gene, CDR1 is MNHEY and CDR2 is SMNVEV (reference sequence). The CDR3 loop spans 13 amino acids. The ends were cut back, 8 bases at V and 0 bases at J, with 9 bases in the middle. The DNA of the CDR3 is TGTGCCAGCGGGGGGGCTAGCACAGATACGCAGTATTTT. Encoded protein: CASGGASTDTQYF.

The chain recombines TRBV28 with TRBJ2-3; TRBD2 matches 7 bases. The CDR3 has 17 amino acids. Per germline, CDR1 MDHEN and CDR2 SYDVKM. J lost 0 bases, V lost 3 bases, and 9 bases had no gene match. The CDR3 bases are TGTGCCAGCAGTTTGTACGGGGGGAGAGGGAGCACAGATACGCAGTATTTT. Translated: CASSLYGGRGSTDTQYF.

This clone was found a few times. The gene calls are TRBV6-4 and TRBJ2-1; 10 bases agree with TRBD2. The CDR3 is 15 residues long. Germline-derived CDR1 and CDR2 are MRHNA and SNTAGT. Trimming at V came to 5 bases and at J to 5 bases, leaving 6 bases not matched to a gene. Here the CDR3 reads CASSTLAGADNEQFF. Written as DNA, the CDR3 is TGTGCCAGCAGTACTCTAGCGGGAGCCGACAATGAGCAGTTCTTC.

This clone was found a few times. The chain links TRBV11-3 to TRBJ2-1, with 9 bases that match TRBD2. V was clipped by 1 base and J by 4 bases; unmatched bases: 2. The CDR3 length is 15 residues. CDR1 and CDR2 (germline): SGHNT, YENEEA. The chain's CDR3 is CASSLAAGGYNEQFF. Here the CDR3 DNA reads TGTGCCAGCAGCTTAGCAGCGGGAGGTTACAATGAGCAGTTCTTC.

The CDR3 coding sequence is TGTGCCAGCATCTCGGGTAGCGGGCCCCCCTACGAGCAGTACTTC. This gives the protein CASISGSGPPYEQYF. The chain uses TRBV28 and TRBJ2-7; TRBD2 agrees at 7 bases. The germline V gene has CDR1 MDHEN and CDR2 SYDVKM. Trimming took 7 bases from V and 2 from J; bases not matched to a gene: 11. The CDR3 extends over 15 amino acids.

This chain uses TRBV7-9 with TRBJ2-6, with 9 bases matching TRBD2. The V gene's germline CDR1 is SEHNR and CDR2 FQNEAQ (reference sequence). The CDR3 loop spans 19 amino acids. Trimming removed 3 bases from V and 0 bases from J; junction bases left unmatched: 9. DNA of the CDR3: TGTGCCAGCAGCTTTACTGCTCTAGCGGGACCCTCTGGGGCCAACGTCCTGACTTTC. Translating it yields CASSFTALAGPSGANVLTF.

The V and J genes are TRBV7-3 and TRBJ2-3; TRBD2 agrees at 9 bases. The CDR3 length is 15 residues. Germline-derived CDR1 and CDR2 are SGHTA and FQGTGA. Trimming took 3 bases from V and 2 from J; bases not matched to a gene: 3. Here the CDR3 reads CASSLGLAYTDTQYF. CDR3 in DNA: TGTGCCAGCAGCTTGGGACTAGCCTACACAGATACGCAGTATTTT.

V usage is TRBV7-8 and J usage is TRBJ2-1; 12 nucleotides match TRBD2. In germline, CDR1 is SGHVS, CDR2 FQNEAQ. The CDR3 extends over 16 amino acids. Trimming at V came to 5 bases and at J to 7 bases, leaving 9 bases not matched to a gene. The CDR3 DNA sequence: TGTGCCAGCAGCCAAGGGGGAACTAGCGGGAGGAATGAGCAGTTCTTC. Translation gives CASSQGGTSGRNEQFF.

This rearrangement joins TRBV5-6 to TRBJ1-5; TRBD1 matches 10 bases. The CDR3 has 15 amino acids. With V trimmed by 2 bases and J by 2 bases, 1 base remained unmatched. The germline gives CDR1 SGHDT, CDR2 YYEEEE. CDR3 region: CASSFGTGGNQPQHF. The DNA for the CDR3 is TGTGCCAGCAGCTTTGGGACAGGGGGCAATCAGCCCCAGCATTTT.

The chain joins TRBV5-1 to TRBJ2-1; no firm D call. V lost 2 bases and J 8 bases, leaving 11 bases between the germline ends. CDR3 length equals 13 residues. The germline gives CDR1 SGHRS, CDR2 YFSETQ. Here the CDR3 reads CASSFFAADEQFF. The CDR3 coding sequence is TGCGCCAGCAGCTTTTTTGCGGCGGATGAGCAGTTCTTC. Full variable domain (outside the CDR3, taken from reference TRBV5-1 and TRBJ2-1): KAGVTQTPRYLIKTRGQQVTLSCSPISGHRSVSWYQQTPGQGLQFLFEYFSETQRNKGNFPGRFSGRQFSNSRSEMNVSTLELGDSALYLCASSFFAADEQFFGPGTRLTVL.